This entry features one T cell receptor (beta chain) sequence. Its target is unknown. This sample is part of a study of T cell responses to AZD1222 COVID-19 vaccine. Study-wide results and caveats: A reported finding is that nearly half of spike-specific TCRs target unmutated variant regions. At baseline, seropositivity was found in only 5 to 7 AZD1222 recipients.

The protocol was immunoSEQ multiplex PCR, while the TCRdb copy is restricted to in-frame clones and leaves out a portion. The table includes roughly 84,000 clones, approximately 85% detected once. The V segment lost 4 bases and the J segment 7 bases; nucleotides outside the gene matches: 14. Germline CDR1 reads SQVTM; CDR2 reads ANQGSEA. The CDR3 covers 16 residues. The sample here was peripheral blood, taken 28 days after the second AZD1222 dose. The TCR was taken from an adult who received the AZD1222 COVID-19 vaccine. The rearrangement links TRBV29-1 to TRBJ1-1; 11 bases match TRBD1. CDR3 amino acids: CSVAGGQGAGGREAFF. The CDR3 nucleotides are TGCAGCGTTGCCGGTGGACAGGGGGCCGGAGGTCGTGAAGCTTTCTTT.